This section outlines one TCR beta chain sequence together with its context. What it binds is not known. TCRdb reanalysed the 5' RACE reads using MiXCR and keeps one entry per CDR3 protein. The data show 600,000 to 750,000 distinct CDR3 sequences, 9% to 15% seen once. CDR3 length: 14 amino acids. The germline CDR1 and CDR2 sequences are SGHRS and YFSETQ. Trimming removed 0 bases from V and 2 bases from J, with 8 bases in between. The source of the sample is a study of T cells after yellow fever vaccination. The study's findings and limits: The booster saw the reappearance of most primary-vaccination clones (around 96% CD4, roughly 90% CD8). Weaker in magnitude, the secondary response showed a faster peak on day 5 versus 15.

The chain combines TRBV5-1 with TRBJ1-1; D uncertain. The TCR was taken from a man aged 25 to 45 who received the YFV17D yellow fever vaccine. The starting material was PBMCs, obtained on the day of the yellow fever booster vaccination. CDR3 in amino acids: CASSLARSNTEAFF. The CDR3 DNA is TGCGCCAGCAGCTTGGCCCGATCAAACACTGAAGCTTTCTTT.